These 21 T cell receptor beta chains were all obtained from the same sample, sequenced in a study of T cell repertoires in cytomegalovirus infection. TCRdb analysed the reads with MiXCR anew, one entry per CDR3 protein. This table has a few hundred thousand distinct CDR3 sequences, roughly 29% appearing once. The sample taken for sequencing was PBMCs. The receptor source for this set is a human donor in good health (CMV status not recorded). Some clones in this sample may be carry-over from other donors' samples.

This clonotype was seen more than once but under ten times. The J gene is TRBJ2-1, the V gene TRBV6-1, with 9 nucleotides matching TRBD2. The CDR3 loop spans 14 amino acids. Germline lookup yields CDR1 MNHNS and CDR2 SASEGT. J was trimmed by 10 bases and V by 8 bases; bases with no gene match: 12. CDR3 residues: CASPGGGRAGEQFF. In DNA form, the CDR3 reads TGTGCCAGCCCGGGGGGCGGGAGGGCGGGGGAGCAGTTCTTC.

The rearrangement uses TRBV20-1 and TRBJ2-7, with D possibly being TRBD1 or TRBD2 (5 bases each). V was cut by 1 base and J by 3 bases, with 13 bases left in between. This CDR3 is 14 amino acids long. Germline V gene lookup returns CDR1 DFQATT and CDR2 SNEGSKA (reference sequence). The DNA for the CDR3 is TGCAGTGCTAGAGCCACGGGACCGATCTACGAGCAGTACTTC. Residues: CSARATGPIYEQYF.

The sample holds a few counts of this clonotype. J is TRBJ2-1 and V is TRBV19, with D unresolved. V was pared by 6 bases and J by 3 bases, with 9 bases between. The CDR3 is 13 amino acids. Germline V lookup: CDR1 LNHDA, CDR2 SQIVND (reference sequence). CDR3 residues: CASRPRRYNEQFF. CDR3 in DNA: TGTGCCAGTAGACCGAGGCGCTACAATGAGCAGTTCTTC. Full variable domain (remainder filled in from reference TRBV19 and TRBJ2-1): DGGITQSPKYLFRKEGQNVTLSCEQNLNHDAMYWYRQDPGQGLRLIYYSQIVNDFQKGDIAEGYSVSREKKESFPLTVTSAQKNPTAFYLCASRPRRYNEQFFGPGTRLTVL.

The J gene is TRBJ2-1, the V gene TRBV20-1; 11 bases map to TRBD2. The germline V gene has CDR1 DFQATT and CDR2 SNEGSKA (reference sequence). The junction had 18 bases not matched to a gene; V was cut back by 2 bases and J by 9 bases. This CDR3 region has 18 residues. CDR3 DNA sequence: TGCAGTGCTAGACCGGTATTAGCGGGAGGGAGTCGTTTAAGTGAGCAGTTCTTC. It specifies CSARPVLAGGSRLSEQFF.

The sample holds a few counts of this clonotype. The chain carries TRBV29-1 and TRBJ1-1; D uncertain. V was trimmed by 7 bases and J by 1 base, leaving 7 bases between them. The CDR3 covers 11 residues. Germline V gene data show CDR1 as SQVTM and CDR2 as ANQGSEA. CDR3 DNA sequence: TGCAGCGGCCAGGAGAACACTGAAGCTTTCTTT. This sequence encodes CSGQENTEAFF.

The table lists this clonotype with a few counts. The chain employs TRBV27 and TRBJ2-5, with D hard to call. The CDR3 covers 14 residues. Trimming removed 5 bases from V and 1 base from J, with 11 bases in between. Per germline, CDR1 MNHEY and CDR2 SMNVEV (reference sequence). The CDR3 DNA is TGTGCCAGCAGTAACCGACGGCTCCAAGAGACCCAGTACTTC. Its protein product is CASSNRRLQETQYF.

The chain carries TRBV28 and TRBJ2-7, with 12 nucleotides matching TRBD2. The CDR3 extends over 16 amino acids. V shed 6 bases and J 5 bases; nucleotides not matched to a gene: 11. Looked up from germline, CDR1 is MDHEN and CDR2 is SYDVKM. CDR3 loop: CASRSRTSGTSNEQYF. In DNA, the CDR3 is TGTGCCAGCAGATCAAGGACTAGCGGGACCTCTAACGAGCAGTACTTC. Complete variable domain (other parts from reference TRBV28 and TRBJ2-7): DVKVTQSSRYLVKRTGEKVFLECVQDMDHENMFWYRQDPGLGLRLIYFSYDVKMKEKGDIPEGYSVSREKKERFSLILESASTNQTSMYLCASRSRTSGTSNEQYFGPGTRLTVT.

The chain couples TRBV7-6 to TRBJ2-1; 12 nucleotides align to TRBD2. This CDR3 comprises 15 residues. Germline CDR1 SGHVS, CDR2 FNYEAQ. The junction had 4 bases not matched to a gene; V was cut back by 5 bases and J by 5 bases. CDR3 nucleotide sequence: TGTGCCAGCAGCAGACTAGCGGGAGCACACAATGAGCAGTTCTTC. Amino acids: CASSRLAGAHNEQFF.

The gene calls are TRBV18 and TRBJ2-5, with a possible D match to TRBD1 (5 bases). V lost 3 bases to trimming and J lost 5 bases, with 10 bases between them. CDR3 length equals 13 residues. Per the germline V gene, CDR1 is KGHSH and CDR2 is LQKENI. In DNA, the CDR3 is TGTGCCAGCTCACCCGGACAAATGGAGACCCAGTACTTC. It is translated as CASSPGQMETQYF.

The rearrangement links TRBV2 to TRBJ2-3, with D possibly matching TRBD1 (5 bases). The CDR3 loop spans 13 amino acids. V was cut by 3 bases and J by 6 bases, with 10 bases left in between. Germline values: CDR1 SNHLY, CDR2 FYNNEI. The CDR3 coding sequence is TGTGCCAGCAGTGAGCAGGGTGGGGATACGCAGTATTTT. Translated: CASSEQGGDTQYF.

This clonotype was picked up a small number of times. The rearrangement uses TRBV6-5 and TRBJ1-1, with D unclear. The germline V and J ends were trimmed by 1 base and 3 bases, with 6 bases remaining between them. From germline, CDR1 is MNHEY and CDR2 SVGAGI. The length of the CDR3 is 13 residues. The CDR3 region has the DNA TGTGCCAGCAGTTACTTATCGGACACTGAAGCTTTCTTT. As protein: CASSYLSDTEAFF.

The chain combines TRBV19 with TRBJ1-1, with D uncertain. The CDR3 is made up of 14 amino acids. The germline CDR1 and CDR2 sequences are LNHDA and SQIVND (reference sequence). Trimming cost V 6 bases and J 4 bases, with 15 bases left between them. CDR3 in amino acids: CASRFGDLGTEAFF. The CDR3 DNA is TGTGCCAGTAGGTTTGGTGATCTTGGCACTGAAGCTTTCTTT.

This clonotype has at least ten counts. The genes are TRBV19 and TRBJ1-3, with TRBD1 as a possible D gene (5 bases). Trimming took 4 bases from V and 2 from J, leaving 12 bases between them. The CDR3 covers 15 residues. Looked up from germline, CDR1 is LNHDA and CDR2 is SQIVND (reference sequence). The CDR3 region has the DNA TGTGCCAGTAGTAGACAAGGGGCAGCTGGAAACACCATATATTTT. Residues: CASSRQGAAGNTIYF.

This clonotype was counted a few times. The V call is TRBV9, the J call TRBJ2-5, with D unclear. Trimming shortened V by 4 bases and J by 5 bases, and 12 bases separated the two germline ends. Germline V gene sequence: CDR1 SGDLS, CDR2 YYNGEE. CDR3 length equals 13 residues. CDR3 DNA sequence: TGTGCCAGCAGCTACCCGCCTAGTGAGACCCAGTACTTC. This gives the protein CASSYPPSETQYF.

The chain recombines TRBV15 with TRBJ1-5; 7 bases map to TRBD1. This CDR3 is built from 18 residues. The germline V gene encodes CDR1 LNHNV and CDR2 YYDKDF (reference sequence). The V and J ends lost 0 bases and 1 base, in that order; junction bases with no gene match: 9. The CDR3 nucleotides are TGTGCCACCAGCAGAGATGACCCGACAGGGTGGAGCAATCAGCCCCAGCATTTT. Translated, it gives CATSRDDPTGWSNQPQHF.

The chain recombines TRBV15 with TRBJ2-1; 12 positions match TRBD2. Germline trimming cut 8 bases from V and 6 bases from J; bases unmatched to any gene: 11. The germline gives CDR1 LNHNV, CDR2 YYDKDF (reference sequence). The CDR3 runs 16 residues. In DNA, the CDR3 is TGTGCCACCGGCGCACGACTAGCGGGAGAGGGCAATGAGCAGTTCTTC. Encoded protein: CATGARLAGEGNEQFF.

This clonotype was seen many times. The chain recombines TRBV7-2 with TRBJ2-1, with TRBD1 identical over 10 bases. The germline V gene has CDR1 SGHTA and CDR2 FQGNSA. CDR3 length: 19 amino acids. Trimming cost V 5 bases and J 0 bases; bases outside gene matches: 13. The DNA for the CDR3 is TGTGCCAGCAGCCTAAACTTCGACAGGGGGCAGTCCTCCTACAATGAGCAGTTCTTC. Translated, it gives CASSLNFDRGQSSYNEQFF. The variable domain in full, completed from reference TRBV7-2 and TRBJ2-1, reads GAGVSQSPSNKVTEKGKDVELRCDPISGHTALYWYRQSLGQGLEFLIYFQGNSAPDKSGLPSDRFSAERTGGSVSTLTIQRTQQEDSAVYLCASSLNFDRGQSSYNEQFFGPGTRLTVL.

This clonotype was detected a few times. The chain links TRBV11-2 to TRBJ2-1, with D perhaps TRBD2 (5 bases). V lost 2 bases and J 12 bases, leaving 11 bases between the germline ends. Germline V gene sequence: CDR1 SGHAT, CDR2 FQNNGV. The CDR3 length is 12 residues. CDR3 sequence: CASSLLVAGQFF. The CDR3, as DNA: TGTGCCAGCAGCTTATTGGTCGCGGGGCAGTTCTTC.

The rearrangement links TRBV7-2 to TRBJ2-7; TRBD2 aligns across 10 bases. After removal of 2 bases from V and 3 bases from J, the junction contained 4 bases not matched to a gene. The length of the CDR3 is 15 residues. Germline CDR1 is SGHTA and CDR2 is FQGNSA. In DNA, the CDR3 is TGTGCCAGCAGCTTATCGGCTAGCGGGAGCTACGAGCAGTACGTC. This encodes CASSLSASGSYEQYV.

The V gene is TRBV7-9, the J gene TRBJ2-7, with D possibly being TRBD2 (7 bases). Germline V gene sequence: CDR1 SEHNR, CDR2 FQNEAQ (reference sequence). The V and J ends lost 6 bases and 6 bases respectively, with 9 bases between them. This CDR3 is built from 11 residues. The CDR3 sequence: CASRGGGEQYV. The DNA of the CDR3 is TGTGCCAGCAGAGGGGGGGGCGAGCAGTACGTC.

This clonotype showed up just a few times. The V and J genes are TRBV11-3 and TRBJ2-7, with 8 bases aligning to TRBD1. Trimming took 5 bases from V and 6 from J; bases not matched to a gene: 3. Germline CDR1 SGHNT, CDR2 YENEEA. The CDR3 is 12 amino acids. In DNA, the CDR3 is TGTGCCAGCAGCCACGGGACAGGCGAGCAGTACGTC. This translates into CASSHGTGEQYV.